The clone carrying this T cell receptor beta chain was counted at least ten times. The antigen is unknown. These data come from a study of identical twins. Study-wide results and caveats: Potential partial confounding of zero-insertion analyses by invariant MAIT and iNKT cells was noted. Out-of-frame beta chain sequences displayed weaker excess sharing between twins.

Healthy Caucasians, and only they, were the donors. This CDR3 spans 12 amino acids. Germline V gene data show CDR1 as DFQATT and CDR2 as SNEGSKA (reference sequence). Trimming removed 2 bases at V and 2 bases at J, with 5 bases between. Template switching added a universal primer site; cDNA carried unique molecular identifiers. Each CDR3 protein gets one entry after TCRdb re-called the 5' RACE reads with MiXCR. The sample has some 260,000 distinct CDR3 sequences, over 13% seen once; the top ten hold 7% to 9.5%. Sequenced: memory (CD45RO+) T cells sorted from blood. The receptor was isolated from a woman under 30 in good health. The rearrangement joins TRBV20-1 to TRBJ2-3; D unresolved. The CDR3 DNA sequence: TGCAGTGCTAGATGGTCCACAGATACGCAGTATTTT. Translated, it gives CSARWSTDTQYF.